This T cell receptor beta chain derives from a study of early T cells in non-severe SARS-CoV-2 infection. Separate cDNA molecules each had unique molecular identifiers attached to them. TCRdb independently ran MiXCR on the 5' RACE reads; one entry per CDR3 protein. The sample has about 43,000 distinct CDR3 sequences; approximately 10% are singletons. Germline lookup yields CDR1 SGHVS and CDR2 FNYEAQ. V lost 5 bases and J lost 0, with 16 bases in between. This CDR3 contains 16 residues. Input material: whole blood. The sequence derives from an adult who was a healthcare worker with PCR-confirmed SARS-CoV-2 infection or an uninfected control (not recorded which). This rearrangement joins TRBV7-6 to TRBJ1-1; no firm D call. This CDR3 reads CASSAQPSFMNTEAFF. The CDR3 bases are TGTGCCAGCAGCGCCCAACCTAGCTTTATGAACACTGAAGCTTTCTTT.